This T cell receptor beta chain was recorded in a study of T cells in localized non-small cell lung cancer. Assay used: immunoSEQ multiplex PCR; TCRdb lists only in-frame clones, some missing. The profile covers about 72,000 clones, with around four fifths appearing a single time and approximately 13% taken by the ten largest. CDR1 is SGHAT, CDR2 FQNNGV, per germline. Between the trimmed V and J ends, which lost 0 bases and 2 bases, there was a span of 13 bases. The CDR3 runs 16 residues. This clone was observed a single time. The V call is TRBV11-2, the J call TRBJ2-5, with a tentative D call TRBD1 (6 bases). This sequence was found in a female donor older than 55 with stage I lung adenocarcinoma. Sequences were derived from peripheral blood, sampled before any cancer treatment. The CDR3 DNA is TGTGCCAGCAGCTTAGATTATCGGACAGAACAAGAGACCCAGTACTTC. Amino acid sequence: CASSLDYRTEQETQYF.